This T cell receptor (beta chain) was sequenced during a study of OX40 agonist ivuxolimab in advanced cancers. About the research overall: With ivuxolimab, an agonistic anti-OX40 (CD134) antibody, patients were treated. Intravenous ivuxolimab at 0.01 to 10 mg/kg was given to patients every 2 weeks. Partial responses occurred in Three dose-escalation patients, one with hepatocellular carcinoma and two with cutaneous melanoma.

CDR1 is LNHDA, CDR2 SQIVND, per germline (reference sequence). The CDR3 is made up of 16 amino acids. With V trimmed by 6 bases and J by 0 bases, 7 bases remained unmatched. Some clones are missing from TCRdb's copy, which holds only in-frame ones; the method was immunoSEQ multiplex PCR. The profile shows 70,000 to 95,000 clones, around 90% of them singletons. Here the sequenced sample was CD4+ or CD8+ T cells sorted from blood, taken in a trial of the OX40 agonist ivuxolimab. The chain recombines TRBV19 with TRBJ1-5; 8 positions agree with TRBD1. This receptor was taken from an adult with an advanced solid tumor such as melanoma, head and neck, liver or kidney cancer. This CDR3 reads CASSLQGAYSNQPQHF. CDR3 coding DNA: TGTGCCAGTAGCCTTCAGGGGGCCTATAGCAATCAGCCCCAGCATTTT.